The 22 T cell receptor beta chains below were found in one sample sequenced in a study of cytomegalovirus exposure and HLA in healthy donors. PCR involved 60 Vbeta and 13 Jbeta primers. Clones were read by immunoSEQ multiplex PCR, and TCRdb kept only the in-frame ones, dropping some. This sample carries about 70,000 clones, about 70% of them seen once, and the ten largest clones take 9.5% to 13%. Specimen: PBMCs. The receptors shown here come from a woman in her twenties or thirties in good health and CMV-seronegative.

This sequence joins TRBV30 and TRBJ1-6; no firm D call. The CDR3 is 15 residues long. With 7 bases removed from V and 9 bases from J, the gap between germline ends came to 22 bases. Germline V gene sequence: CDR1 GTSNPN, CDR2 SVGIG (reference sequence). In DNA form, the CDR3 reads TGTGCCTACACAAGGGAGTTGGGGTTTACTTCACCCCTCCACTTT. Translation: CAYTRELGFTSPLHF.

V gene TRBV9 combines with J gene TRBJ1-2; D remains ambiguous. CDR1 is SGDLS, CDR2 YYNGEE, per germline. Trimming stripped 4 bases from V and 5 bases from J, with 9 bases between. The CDR3 has 12 residues. The DNA of the CDR3 is TGTGCCAGCAGCCACCAGAGGTATGGCTACACCTTC. Translation: CASSHQRYGYTF. Combining the CDR3 with reference TRBV9 and TRBJ1-2 gives the whole variable domain DSGVTQTPKHLITATGQRVTLRCSPRSGDLSVYWYQQSLDQGLQFLIQYYNGEERAKGNILERFSAQQFPDLHSELNLSSLELGDSALYFCASSHQRYGYTFGSGTRLTVV.

The CDR3 nucleotides read TGCAGCGGGACCTCCGGGCCGGAGGCCCAGTACTTC. This encodes CSGTSGPEAQYF. The V call is TRBV29-1, the J call TRBJ2-5; a weak D match, TRBD2 (5 bases). With 7 bases removed from V and 9 bases from J, the gap between germline ends came to 18 bases. CDR1 SQVTM and CDR2 ANQGSEA come from the germline V gene. This CDR3 has 12 residues.

V usage is TRBV28 and J usage is TRBJ1-5; 7 bases agree with TRBD1. This CDR3 region has 15 residues. J was trimmed by 6 bases and V by 3 bases; bases with no gene match: 8. Germline CDR1 MDHEN, CDR2 SYDVKM. CDR3: CASSLGDRVRQPQHF. For the CDR3, the DNA is TGTGCCAGCAGTTTGGGTGACAGGGTGCGTCAGCCCCAGCATTTT.

V gene TRBV11-2 combines with J gene TRBJ2-1; 8 nucleotides match TRBD2. The V gene's germline CDR1 is SGHAT and CDR2 FQNNGV. The CDR3 is 18 amino acids. V dropped 4 bases and J dropped 0; count of bases not matched to a gene: 11. The CDR3 spells CASSSPKAGASSYNEQFF. CDR3 nucleotides: TGTGCCAGCAGCTCCCCCAAAGCGGGGGCGAGCTCCTACAATGAGCAGTTCTTC.

This chain joins TRBV6-4 and TRBJ2-2, with 9 positions matching TRBD2. V lost 3 bases to trimming and J lost 2 bases; unmatched junction nucleotides: 4. CDR3 length: 16 amino acids. CDR1 is MRHNA and CDR2 is SNTAGT in the germline V gene. The DNA for the CDR3 is TGTGCCAGCAGTGAGTCGACTAGCGGCAACACCGGGGAGCTGTTTTTT. This encodes CASSESTSGNTGELFF.

V usage is TRBV30 and J usage is TRBJ1-2; unclear D gene. The germline V gene encodes CDR1 GTSNPN and CDR2 SVGIG (reference sequence). The length of the CDR3 is 15 residues. V was shortened by 2 bases and J by 3 bases, with 16 bases between the two germline ends. In nucleotides, the CDR3 is TGTGCCTGGAGTAAGGACTCCATGACGGACTATGGCTACACCTTC. Translated: CAWSKDSMTDYGYTF.

CDR3 DNA sequence: TGTGCCAGCAGTTCGGTAGGACATTTGTCCTATGGCTACACCTTC. Protein sequence: CASSSVGHLSYGYTF. The rearrangement links TRBV28 to TRBJ1-2; D may be TRBD1 (5 bases). V lost 4 bases to trimming and J lost 4 bases, with 16 bases between them. Per the germline V gene, CDR1 is MDHEN and CDR2 is SYDVKM. This CDR3 has 15 amino acids.

The chain has TRBV10-3 and TRBJ2-3; maybe TRBD1 (6 bases). Trimming took 3 bases from V and 2 from J, leaving 9 bases between them. Germline V gives CDR1 ENHRY, CDR2 SYGVKD. The CDR3 runs 14 residues. CDR3 DNA sequence: TGTGCCATCAGTGAAGGGGGTTACACAGATACGCAGTATTTT. It translates to CAISEGGYTDTQYF.

This chain joins TRBV5-1 and TRBJ2-5, with a weak D call TRBD1 (8 bases). The CDR3 spans 14 residues. The germline gives CDR1 SGHRS, CDR2 YFSETQ. V lost 4 bases to trimming and J lost 5 bases, with 15 bases between them. CDR3 region: CASSADRGGETQYF. The CDR3 DNA reads TGCGCCAGCAGCGCCGACAGGGGAGGGGAGACCCAGTACTTC.

This clone was counted only a few times. The J gene is TRBJ1-2, the V gene TRBV28, with D possibly being TRBD1 (6 bases). Between the trimmed V and J ends, which lost 2 bases and 3 bases, there was a span of 7 bases. There are 13 residues in the CDR3. Germline CDR1 is MDHEN and CDR2 is SYDVKM. The CDR3 is CASSLRTDYGYTF. DNA for the CDR3: TGTGCCAGCAGTTTAAGGACAGACTATGGCTACACCTTC.

The J gene is TRBJ2-7, the V gene TRBV4-1, with D possibly being TRBD1 (6 bases). Trimming cost V 1 base and J 3 bases, with 10 bases left between them. This CDR3 contains 14 residues. Looked up from germline, CDR1 is MGHRA and CDR2 is YSYEKL. This CDR3 reads CASSQVQGNYEQYF. In DNA, the CDR3 is TGCGCCAGCAGCCAAGTACAGGGTAACTACGAGCAGTACTTC.

The rearrangement uses TRBV28 and TRBJ2-1; TRBD2 agrees at 11 bases. V was clipped by 6 bases and J by 6 bases; unmatched bases: 4. Germline V gene lookup returns CDR1 MDHEN and CDR2 SYDVKM. This CDR3 spans 14 amino acids. The CDR3 nucleotides are TGTGCCAGCAGCCTCACTAGCGGGGGCAATGAGCAGTTCTTC. It codes for CASSLTSGGNEQFF.

This clone has just one count. The chain links TRBV9 to TRBJ2-7; 8 nucleotides agree with TRBD1. Germline trimming cut 4 bases from V and 4 bases from J; bases unmatched to any gene: 16. Germline V gene data show CDR1 as SGDLS and CDR2 as YYNGEE. This CDR3 region has 17 residues. The CDR3 reads CASSPSGGPGGSYEQYF. CDR3 bases: TGTGCCAGCAGCCCCTCAGGAGGACCAGGGGGCTCGTACGAGCAGTACTTC. Full variable domain (missing parts from reference TRBV9 and TRBJ2-7): DSGVTQTPKHLITATGQRVTLRCSPRSGDLSVYWYQQSLDQGLQFLIQYYNGEERAKGNILERFSAQQFPDLHSELNLSSLELGDSALYFCASSPSGGPGGSYEQYFGPGTRLTVT.

The V gene is TRBV20-1, the J gene TRBJ2-1; unclear D gene. This CDR3 has 11 amino acids. Germline-derived CDR1 and CDR2 are DFQATT and SNEGSKA (reference sequence). V gave up 6 bases and J gave up 7 bases, with 10 bases separating them. CDR3 nucleotides: TGCAGTGCCTCTTATGAGAATGAGCAGTTCTTC. It yields the protein CSASYENEQFF.

The chain recombines TRBV27 with TRBJ1-1, with D maybe TRBD1 (6 bases). The CDR3 runs to 17 residues. Germline V CDR1 and CDR2: MNHEY, SMNVEV (reference sequence). Trimming removed 4 bases from V and 7 bases from J, with 25 bases in between. CDR3 DNA sequence: TGTGCCAGCAGTTATACAGGGAGGGATAGGTATCGCGGTGAAGCTTTCTTT. Its translation is CASSYTGRDRYRGEAFF.

The chain carries TRBV10-3 and TRBJ2-3, with a weak D call TRBD2 (5 bases). The CDR3 has 14 amino acids. The V end lost 6 bases, the J end lost 6 bases, and 16 bases lay between the germline ends. CDR1 is ENHRY and CDR2 is SYGVKD in the germline V gene. Here the CDR3 DNA reads TGTGCCATCAGGTCGGACTCTTCGGGGGATACGCAGTATTTT. Its translation is CAIRSDSSGDTQYF.

In its sample, this clone was seen once. The chain's CDR3 is CASSPGLAHLEQYF. CDR3 in DNA: TGTGCCAGCAGTCCGGGACTAGCGCACTTGGAGCAGTACTTC. The rearrangement uses TRBV27 and TRBJ2-7; 10 bases map to TRBD2. The CDR3 is made up of 14 amino acids. CDR1 is MNHEY and CDR2 is SMNVEV in the germline V gene (reference sequence). V was pared by 5 bases and J by 7 bases, with 8 bases of the junction left unmatched.

This clone appeared once. V gene TRBV28 combines with J gene TRBJ1-2; the D gene is possibly TRBD1 (5 bases). This CDR3 has 12 amino acids. V was shortened by 6 bases and J by 8 bases, with 13 bases between the two germline ends. Germline loops: CDR1 MDHEN, CDR2 SYDVKM. The CDR3, as DNA: TGTGCCAGCAGCCATAGGGGTGGGGGCTACACCTTC. It yields the protein CASSHRGGGYTF.

The V gene is TRBV7-6, the J gene TRBJ2-7; D possibly corresponds to TRBD2 (6 bases). Germline assignment: CDR1 SGHVS and CDR2 FNYEAQ. Trimming left V 0 bases short and J 0 bases short, with 9 bases between. This CDR3 comprises 15 residues. The CDR3 reads CASSLAGGSSYEQYF. Written as DNA, the CDR3 is TGTGCCAGCAGCTTAGCGGGAGGCAGCTCCTACGAGCAGTACTTC.

This clone was observed a handful of times. The chain joins TRBV20-1 to TRBJ1-2; 7 bases are shared with TRBD1. The V and J ends lost 3 bases and 7 bases, in that order; junction bases with no gene match: 2. Germline V gene lookup returns CDR1 DFQATT and CDR2 SNEGSKA (reference sequence). The CDR3 has 11 residues. In DNA form, the CDR3 reads TGCAGTGCTAGGACAGGGTCTGGCTACACCTTC. The encoded protein is CSARTGSGYTF.

In this sample, this clone turned up a few times. A junction end diverges from the germline sequence, so it may reflect a read error. This chain connects TRBV7-9 to TRBJ1-2; unclear D gene. The CDR3 is 12 amino acids. Germline values: CDR1 SEHNR, CDR2 FQNEAQ (reference sequence). The CDR3 nucleotides are TGTTCCAGCACCATCACAAACTATGGCTACACCTTC. Its translation is CSSTITNYGYTF.